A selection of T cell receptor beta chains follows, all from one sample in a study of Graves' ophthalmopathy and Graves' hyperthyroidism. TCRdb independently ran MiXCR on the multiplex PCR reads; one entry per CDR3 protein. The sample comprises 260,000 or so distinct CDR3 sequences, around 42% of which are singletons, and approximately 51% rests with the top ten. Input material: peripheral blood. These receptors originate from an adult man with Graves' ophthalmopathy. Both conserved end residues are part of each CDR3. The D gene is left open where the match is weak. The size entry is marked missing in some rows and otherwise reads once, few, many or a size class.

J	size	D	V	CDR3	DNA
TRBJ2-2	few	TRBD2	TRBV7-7	CASSLVAGDTGELFF	TGTGCTAGCAGCTTGGTAGCGGGAGACACCGGGGAGCTGTTTTTT
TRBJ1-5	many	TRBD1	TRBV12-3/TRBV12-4	CASRRQGGDQPQHF	TGTGCCAGCAGGCGACAGGGAGGTGACCAGCCCCAGCATTTT
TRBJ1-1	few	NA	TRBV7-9	CALERGTEAFF	TGTGCCCTTGAAAGGGGAACTGAAGCTTTCTTT
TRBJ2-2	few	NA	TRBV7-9	CASSFKGGTTGELFF	TGTGCCAGCAGCTTTAAGGGGGGTACCACCGGGGAGCTGTTTTTT
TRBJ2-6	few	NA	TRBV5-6	CASSLGQLSLSGANVLTF	TGTGCCAGCAGCTTGGGACAGCTCTCCCTCTCTGGGGCCAACGTCCTGACTTTC
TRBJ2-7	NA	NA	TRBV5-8	CASSLEGDGHEQYF	TGTGCCAGCAGCTTGGAAGGGGACGGGCACGAGCAGTACTTC
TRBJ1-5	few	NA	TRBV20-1	CSALDNSNQPQHF	TGCAGTGCTTTGGACAATAGCAATCAGCCCCAGCATTTT
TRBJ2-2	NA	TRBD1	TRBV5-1	CASAYEGAGELFF	TGCGCCAGCGCATACGAGGGGGCAGGGGAGCTGTTTTTT
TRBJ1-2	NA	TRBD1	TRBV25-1	CASSLTQTGLRGYTF	TGTGCCAGCAGTTTAACCCAGACAGGGTTAAGGGGCTACACCTTC
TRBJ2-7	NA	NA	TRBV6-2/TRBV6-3	CASSYGGGVHEQYF	TGTGCCAGCAGTTACGGGGGGGGCGTGCACGAGCAGTACTTC
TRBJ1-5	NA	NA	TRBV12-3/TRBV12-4	CASTRTNDQPQHF	TGTGCCAGCACTCGGACGAACGATCAGCCCCAGCATTTT
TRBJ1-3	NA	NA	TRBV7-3	CASSSSRDSGNTIYF	TGTGCCAGCAGCTCGAGCAGGGACTCTGGAAACACCATATATTTT
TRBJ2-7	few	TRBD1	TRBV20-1	CSAEGQESYEQYF	TGCAGTGCCGAGGGACAGGAATCCTACGAGCAGTACTTC
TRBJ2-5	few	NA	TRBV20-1	CSARVRGGNEETQYF	TGCAGTGCTAGAGTTAGGGGGGGAAACGAAGAGACCCAGTACTTC
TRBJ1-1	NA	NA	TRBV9	CASSVSQREHRGAFF	TGTGCCAGCAGCGTATCCCAGCGAGAACACCGGGGAGCTTTCTTT
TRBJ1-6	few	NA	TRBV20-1	CSAFYGGGNSPLHF	TGCAGTGCTTTTTACGGGGGCGGAAATTCACCCCTCCACTTT
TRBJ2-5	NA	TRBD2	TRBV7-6	CASSSKLAGGPETQYF	TGTGCCAGCAGCTCGAAACTCGCGGGGGGGCCGGAGACCCAGTACTTC
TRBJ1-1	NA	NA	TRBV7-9	CASSLGGETEAFF	TGTGCCAGCAGCCTGGGTGGGGAGACTGAAGCTTTCTTT
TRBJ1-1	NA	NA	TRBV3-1	CASSPPSRGQREQAFF	TGTGCCAGCAGCCCGCCCAGCCGAGGACAACGTGAACAAGCTTTCTTT
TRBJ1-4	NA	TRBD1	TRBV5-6	CASSFGQGKEKLFF	TGTGCCAGCAGCTTCGGACAGGGAAAGGAAAAACTGTTTTTT
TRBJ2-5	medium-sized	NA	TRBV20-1	CSAREQVAGVLETQYF	TGCAGTGCTAGAGAGCAGGTCGCAGGAGTGTTGGAGACCCAGTACTTC
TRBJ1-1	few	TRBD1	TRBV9	CASSVGTSSGGTEAFF	TGTGCCAGCAGCGTAGGGACTTCCTCAGGGGGAACTGAAGCTTTCTTT
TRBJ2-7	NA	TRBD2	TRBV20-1	CSATRLAGNNYEQYF	TGCAGTGCTACCCGACTAGCGGGAAATAACTACGAGCAGTACTTC
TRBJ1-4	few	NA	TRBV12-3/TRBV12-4	CASSPGGNEKLFF	TGTGCCAGCAGTCCCGGCGGGAATGAAAAACTGTTTTTT
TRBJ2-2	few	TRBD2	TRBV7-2	CASRPGLAGGPRTGELFF	TGTGCCAGCAGACCCGGACTAGCGGGAGGGCCGAGGACCGGGGAGCTGTTTTTT
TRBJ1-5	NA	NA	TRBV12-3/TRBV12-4	CASSFSRQGQPQHF	TGTGCCAGCAGTTTCTCGAGGCAGGGACAGCCCCAGCATTTT
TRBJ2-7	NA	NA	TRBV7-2	CASSPDVGVSYEQYF	TGTGCCAGCAGCCCCGACGTAGGGGTCTCCTACGAGCAGTACTTC
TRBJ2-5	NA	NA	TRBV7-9	CASSGGAVETQYF	TGTGCCAGCTCGGGTGGAGCGGTGGAGACCCAGTACTTC
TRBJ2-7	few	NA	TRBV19	CASSVSGSGGEQYF	TGTGCCAGTAGCGTTAGCGGATCCGGTGGCGAGCAGTACTTC
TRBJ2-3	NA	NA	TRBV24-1	CATSDALTDYTDTQYF	TGTGCCACCAGTGATGCGCTGACAGATTACACAGATACGCAGTATTTT
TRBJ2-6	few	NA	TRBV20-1	CSARLQAGANVLTF	TGCAGTGCACGACTCCAGGCTGGGGCCAACGTCCTGACTTTC
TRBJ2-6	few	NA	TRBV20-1	CSASAAGRAGANVLTF	TGCAGTGCCAGTGCGGCGGGACGGGCTGGGGCCAACGTCCTGACTTTC
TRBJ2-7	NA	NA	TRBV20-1	CSGTGAGHSYEQYF	TGCAGTGGAACGGGAGCGGGACACTCCTACGAGCAGTACTTC
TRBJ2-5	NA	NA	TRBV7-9	CASSPRLGGGETQYF	TGTGCCAGCAGCCCGCGACTAGGGGGTGGAGAGACCCAGTACTTC
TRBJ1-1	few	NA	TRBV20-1	CSARVGMNTEAFF	TGCAGTGCTAGAGTCGGGATGAACACTGAAGCTTTCTTT
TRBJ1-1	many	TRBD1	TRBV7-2	CASSIGGQGVEAFF	TGTGCCAGCAGCATTGGGGGACAGGGAGTTGAAGCTTTCTTT
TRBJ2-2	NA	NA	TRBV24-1	CASRQLNTGELFF	TGTGCTAGTCGGCAGTTGAACACCGGGGAGCTGTTTTTT
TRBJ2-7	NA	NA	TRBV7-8	CASSLVRFDEQYF	TGTGCCAGCAGCTTAGTCCGTTTTGACGAGCAGTACTTC
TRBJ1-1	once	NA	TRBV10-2	CASSERDESEAFF	TGCGCCAGCAGTGAGCGGGACGAGTCTGAAGCTTTCTTT
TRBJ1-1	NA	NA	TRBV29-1	CSVAYHQTNTEAFF	TGCAGCGTTGCTTACCATCAGACGAACACTGAAGCTTTCTTT
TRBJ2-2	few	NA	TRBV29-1	CSAGLNTGELFF	TGCAGCGCAGGACTGAACACCGGGGAGCTGTTTTTT
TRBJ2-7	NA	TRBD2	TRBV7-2	CASSSQLALKQYF	TGTGCCAGCAGCTCCCAACTAGCGCTGAAGCAGTACTTC
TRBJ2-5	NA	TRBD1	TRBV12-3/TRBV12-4	CATSGTGGETQYF	TGTGCCACCAGCGGAACAGGGGGAGAGACCCAGTACTTC
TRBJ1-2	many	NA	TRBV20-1	CSALPGSVFDDYGYTF	TGCAGTGCTCTTCCAGGGTCGGTATTCGATGACTATGGCTACACCTTC
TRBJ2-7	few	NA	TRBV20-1	CSARDSGRPYEQYF	TGCAGTGCTAGAGATAGTGGCAGGCCCTACGAGCAGTACTTC
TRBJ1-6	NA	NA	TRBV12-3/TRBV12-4	CAIGQGSYNSPLHF	TGTGCCATTGGGCAGGGTTCTTATAATTCACCCCTCCACTTT